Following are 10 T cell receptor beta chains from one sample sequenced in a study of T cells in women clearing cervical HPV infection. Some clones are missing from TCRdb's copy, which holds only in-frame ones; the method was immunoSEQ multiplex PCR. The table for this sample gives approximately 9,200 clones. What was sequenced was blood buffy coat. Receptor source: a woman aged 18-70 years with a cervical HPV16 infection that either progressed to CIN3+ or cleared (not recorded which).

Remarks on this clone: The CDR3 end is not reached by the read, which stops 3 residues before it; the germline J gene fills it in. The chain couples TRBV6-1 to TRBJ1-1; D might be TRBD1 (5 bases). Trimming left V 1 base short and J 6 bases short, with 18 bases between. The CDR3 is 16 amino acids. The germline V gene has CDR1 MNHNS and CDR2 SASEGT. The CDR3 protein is CASSEVLRVLESEAFF. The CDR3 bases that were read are TGTGCCAGCAGTGAAGTTCTCAGGGTGCTTGAATCTGAA.

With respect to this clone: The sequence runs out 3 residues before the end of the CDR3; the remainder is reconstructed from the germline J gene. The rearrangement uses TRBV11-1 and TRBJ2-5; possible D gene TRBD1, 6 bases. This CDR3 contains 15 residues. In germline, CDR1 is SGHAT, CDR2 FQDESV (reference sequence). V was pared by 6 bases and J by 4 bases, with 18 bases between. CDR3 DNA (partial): TGTGCCAGCAGTACACGGACAGTGGGAAGAGAGACC. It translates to CASSTRTVGRET. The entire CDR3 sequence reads CASSTRTVGRETQYF.

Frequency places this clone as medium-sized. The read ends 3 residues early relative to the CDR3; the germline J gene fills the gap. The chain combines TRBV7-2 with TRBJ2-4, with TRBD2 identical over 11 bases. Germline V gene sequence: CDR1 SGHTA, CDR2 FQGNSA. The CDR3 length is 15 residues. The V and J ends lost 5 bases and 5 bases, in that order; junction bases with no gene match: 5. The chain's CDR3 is CASSRSGGAENIQYF. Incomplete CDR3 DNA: TGTGCCAGCAGCCGTAGCGGGGGGGCTGAAAACATT.

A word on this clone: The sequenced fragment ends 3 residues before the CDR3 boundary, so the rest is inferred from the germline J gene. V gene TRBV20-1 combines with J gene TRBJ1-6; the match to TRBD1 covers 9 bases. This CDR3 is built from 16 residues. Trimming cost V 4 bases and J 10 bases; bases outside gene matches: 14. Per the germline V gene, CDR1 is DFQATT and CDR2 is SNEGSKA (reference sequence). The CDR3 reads CSAKPTGTGNYSPLHF. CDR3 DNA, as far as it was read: TGCAGTGCTAAGCCAACCGGGACAGGGAATTACTCACCC.

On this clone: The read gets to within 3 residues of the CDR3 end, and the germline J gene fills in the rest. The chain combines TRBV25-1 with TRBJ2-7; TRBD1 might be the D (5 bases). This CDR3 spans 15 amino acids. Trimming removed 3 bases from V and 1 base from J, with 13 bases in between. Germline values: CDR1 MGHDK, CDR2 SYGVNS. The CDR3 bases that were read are TGTGCCAGCAGTGAGCCTAAGACAGCGTCCTACGAG. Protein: CASSEPKTASYE. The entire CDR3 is CASSEPKTASYEQYF.

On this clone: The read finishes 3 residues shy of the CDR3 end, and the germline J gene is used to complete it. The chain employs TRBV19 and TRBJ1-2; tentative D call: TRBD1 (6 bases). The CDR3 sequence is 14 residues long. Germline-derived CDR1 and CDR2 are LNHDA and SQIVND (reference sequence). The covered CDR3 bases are TGTGCCAGTAGTATATCGCAGGGGTACGGGGGC. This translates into CASSISQGYGG. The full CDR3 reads CASSISQGYGGYTF.

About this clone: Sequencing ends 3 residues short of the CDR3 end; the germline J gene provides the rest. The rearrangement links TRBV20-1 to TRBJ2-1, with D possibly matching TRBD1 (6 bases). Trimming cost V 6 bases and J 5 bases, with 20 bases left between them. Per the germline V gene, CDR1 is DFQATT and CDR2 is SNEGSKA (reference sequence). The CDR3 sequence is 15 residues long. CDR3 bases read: TGCAGTGCCCCCTGGGCCAGGGGCGCCCACAATGAG. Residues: CSAPWARGAHNE. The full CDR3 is CSAPWARGAHNEQFF.

The CDR3 loop is CASSPGGNSNQPQYF. The CDR3 DNA, read in part, is TGTGCCAGCAGCCCCGGTGGCAATAGCAATCAGCCG. This chain links TRBV6-2 or TRBV6-3 with TRBJ2-3; D remains unclear. The read falls 3 residues short of the CDR3 end, and the missing part is taken from the germline J gene. Germline lookup yields CDR1 MNHEY and CDR2 SVGEGT. This CDR3 contains 15 residues.

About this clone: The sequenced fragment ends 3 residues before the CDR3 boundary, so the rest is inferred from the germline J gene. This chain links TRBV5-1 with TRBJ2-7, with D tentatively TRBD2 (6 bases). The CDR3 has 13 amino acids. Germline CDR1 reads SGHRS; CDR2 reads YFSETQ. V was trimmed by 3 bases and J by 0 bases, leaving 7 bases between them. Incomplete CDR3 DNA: TGCGCCAGCAGCTGGACTATCTCCTACGAG. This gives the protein CASSWTISYE. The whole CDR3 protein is CASSWTISYEQYF.

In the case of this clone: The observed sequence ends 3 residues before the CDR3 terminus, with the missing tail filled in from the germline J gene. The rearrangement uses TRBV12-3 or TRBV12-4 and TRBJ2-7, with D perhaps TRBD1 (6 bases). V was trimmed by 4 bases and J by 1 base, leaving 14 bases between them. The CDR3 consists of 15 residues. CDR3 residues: CASSSPPDSSYEQYF. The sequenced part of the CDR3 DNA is TGTGCCAGCAGTTCCCCCCCGGACAGTTCCTACGAG.